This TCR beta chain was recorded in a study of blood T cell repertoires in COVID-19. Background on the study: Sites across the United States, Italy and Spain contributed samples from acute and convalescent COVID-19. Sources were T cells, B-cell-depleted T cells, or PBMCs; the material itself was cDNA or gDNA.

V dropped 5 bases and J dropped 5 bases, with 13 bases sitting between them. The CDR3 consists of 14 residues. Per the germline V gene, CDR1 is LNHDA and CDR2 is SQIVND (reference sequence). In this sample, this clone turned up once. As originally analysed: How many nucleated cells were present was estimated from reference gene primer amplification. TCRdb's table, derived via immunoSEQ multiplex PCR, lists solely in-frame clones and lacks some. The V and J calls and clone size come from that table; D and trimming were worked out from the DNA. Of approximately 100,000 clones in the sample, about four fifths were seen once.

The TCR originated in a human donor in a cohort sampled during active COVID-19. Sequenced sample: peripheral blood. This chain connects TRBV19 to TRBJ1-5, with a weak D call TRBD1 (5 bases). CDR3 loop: CASSLLRGDQPQHF. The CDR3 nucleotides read TGTGCCAGTAGTTTGTTGCGGGGCGATCAGCCCCAGCATTTT.